The rows below give T cell receptor beta chains drawn from one sample of a study of T cell changes during pregnancy in multiple sclerosis. Sequencing used immunoSEQ multiplex PCR; TCRdb keeps in-frame clones, though not all of them. Here the sample spans about 35,000 clones, approximately 89% being singletons. The source was CD4+ T cells from peripheral blood mononuclear cells, collected after pregnancy. The receptors originated from a female donor in good health, enrolled as a control in a pregnancy study. CDR3s leave out the opening cysteine and the closing phenylalanine or tryptophan. Each record gives: V gene, J gene, clone size, CDR3 protein. Clone size appears in some rows only: once, few, many, or a class for an expanded clone.

V gene: TRBV5-5
J gene: TRBJ1-5
clone size: -
CDR3 protein: ASSGGQGAVQPQH

V gene: TRBV7-2
J gene: TRBJ2-1
clone size: -
CDR3 protein: ASSASGTSSYNEQF

V gene: TRBV6-1
J gene: TRBJ1-4
clone size: -
CDR3 protein: ASSGMVPGQGWSEKLF

V gene: TRBV30
J gene: TRBJ2-3
clone size: -
CDR3 protein: AWSVQSDTQY

V gene: TRBV5-5
J gene: TRBJ2-2
clone size: once
CDR3 protein: ASTTQGANTGELF

V gene: TRBV7-2
J gene: TRBJ1-3
clone size: -
CDR3 protein: ASSINRGLAGNTIY

V gene: TRBV27
J gene: TRBJ1-5
clone size: -
CDR3 protein: ASSLTGGQPQH

V gene: TRBV19
J gene: TRBJ1-1
clone size: -
CDR3 protein: ASNTRGGWNTEAF

V gene: TRBV5-1
J gene: TRBJ2-3
clone size: -
CDR3 protein: ASSHLAGGPTNTQY

V gene: TRBV5-1
J gene: TRBJ2-3
clone size: -
CDR3 protein: ASSPPLLSTDTQY

V gene: TRBV6-5
J gene: TRBJ2-1
clone size: few
CDR3 protein: ASIGGASSYNEQF

V gene: TRBV15
J gene: TRBJ1-5
clone size: -
CDR3 protein: ATSRDRGGGNQPQH

V gene: TRBV5-4
J gene: TRBJ1-3
clone size: -
CDR3 protein: ASSLAPGVDSGNTIY

V gene: TRBV25-1
J gene: TRBJ1-1
clone size: -
CDR3 protein: ASSATGAGSTEAF

V gene: TRBV28
J gene: TRBJ1-5
clone size: -
CDR3 protein: ASEAQNQPQH